This entry features one T cell receptor (beta chain) sequence. No antigen is known for it. Per germline, CDR1 SGHNT and CDR2 YYREEE (reference sequence). The J segment lost 4 bases and the V segment lost 2 bases, leaving 12 bases of the junction unmatched. This CDR3 has 18 residues. Sample-barcoded 5' priming and a J-beta primer mix drove a second PCR of 7 to 11 cycles. TCRdb recomputed calls from the 5' RACE reads with MiXCR, one row per CDR3 protein. Among about 1.6 million distinct CDR3 sequences listed, around 35% were seen once. This sample is drawn from a study of blood T cells in healthy people across ages. Study-level points and caveats: Naive T cell percentage by flow cytometry tracked strongly with beta diversity.

The sample was blood. V gene TRBV5-4 combines with J gene TRBJ2-7; 13 bases map to TRBD2. This sequence was found in a woman aged 25 to 39 in good health. The chain's CDR3 is CASSFLGLAGVYRYEQYF. The CDR3 DNA follows: TGTGCCAGCAGCTTTCTAGGACTAGCGGGAGTATATCGATACGAGCAGTACTTC.